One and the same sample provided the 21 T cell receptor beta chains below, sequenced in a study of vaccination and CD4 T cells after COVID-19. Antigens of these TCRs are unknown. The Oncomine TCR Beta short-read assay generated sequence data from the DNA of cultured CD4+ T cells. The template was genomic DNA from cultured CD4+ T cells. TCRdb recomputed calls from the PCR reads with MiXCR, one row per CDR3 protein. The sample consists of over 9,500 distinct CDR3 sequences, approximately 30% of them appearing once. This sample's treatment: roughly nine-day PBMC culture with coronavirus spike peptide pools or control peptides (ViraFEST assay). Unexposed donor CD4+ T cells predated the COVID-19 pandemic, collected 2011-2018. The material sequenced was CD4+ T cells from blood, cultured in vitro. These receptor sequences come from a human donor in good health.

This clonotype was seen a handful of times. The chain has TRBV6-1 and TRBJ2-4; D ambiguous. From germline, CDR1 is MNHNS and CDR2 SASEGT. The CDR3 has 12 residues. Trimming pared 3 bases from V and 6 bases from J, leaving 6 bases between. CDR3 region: CASSEVGNIQYF. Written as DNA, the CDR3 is TGTGCCAGCAGTGAGGTCGGAAACATTCAGTACTTC.

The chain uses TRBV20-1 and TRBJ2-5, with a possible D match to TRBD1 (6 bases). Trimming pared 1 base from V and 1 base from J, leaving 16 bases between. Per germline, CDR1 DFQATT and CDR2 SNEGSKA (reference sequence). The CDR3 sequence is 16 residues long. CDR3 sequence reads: CSARGPAQGTQETQYF. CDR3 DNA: TGCAGTGCTAGAGGCCCCGCCCAGGGGACCCAAGAGACCCAGTACTTC.

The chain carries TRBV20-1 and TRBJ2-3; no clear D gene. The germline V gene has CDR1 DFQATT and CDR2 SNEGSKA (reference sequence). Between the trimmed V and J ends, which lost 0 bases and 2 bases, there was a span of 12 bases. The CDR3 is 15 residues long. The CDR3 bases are TGCAGTGCTAGAGATCAGGCGATTATCACAGATACGCAGTATTTT. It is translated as CSARDQAIITDTQYF.

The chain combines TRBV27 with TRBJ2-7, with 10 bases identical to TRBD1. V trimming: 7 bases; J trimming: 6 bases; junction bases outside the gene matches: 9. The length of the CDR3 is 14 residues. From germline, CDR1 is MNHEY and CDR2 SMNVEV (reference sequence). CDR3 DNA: TGTGCCAGCACCTCGAGACAGGGGGCGACCGAGCAGTACTTC. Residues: CASTSRQGATEQYF.

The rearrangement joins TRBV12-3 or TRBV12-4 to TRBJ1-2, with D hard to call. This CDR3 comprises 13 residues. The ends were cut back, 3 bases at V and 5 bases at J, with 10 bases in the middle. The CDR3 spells CASSLWQRYGYTF. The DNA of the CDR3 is TGTGCCAGCAGTTTGTGGCAACGGTATGGCTACACCTTC.

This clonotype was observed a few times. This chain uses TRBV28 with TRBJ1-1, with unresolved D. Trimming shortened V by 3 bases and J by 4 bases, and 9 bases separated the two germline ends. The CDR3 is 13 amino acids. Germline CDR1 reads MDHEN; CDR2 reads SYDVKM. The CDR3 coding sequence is TGTGCCAGCAGTTTTTCGGTCGGCACTGAAGCTTTCTTT. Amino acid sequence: CASSFSVGTEAFF.

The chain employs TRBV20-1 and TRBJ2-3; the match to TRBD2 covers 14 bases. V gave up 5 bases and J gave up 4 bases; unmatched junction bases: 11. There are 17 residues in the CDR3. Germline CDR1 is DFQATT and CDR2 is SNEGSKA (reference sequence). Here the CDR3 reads CSAARRLAGGRADTQYF. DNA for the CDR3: TGCAGTGCTGCCCGAAGACTAGCGGGAGGGAGGGCAGATACGCAGTATTTT.

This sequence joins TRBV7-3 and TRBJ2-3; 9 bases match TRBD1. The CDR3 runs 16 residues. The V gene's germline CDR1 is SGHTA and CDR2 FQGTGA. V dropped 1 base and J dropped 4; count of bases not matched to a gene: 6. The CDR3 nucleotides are TGTGCCAGCAGCTTAAGGGGGACAGGGATGGCAGATACGCAGTATTTT. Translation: CASSLRGTGMADTQYF.

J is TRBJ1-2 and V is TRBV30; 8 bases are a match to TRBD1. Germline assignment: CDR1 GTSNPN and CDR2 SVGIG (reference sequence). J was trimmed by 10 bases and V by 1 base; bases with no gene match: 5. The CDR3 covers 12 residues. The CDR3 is CAWSDWDRIYTF. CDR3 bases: TGTGCCTGGAGTGACTGGGACAGGATCTACACCTTC.

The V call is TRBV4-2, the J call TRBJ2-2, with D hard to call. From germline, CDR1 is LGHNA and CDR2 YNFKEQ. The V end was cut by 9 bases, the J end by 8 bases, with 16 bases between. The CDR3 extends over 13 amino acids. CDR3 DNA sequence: TGTGCCAGATCTCCACCCGGGTTGGGGGAGCTGTTTTTT. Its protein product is CARSPPGLGELFF.

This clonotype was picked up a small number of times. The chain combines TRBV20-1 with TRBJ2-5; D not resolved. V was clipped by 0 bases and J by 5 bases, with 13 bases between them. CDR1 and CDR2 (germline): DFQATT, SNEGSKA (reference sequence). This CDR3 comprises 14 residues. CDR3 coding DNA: TGCAGTGCTAGAGATCTGCGAGTAGACGAGACCCAGTACTTC. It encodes CSARDLRVDETQYF.

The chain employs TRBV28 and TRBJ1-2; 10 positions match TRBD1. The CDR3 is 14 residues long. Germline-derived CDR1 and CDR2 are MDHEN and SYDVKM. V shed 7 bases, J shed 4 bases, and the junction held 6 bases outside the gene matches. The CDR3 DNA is TGTGCCAGCATGACAGGGGGCGGAGGCTATGGCTACACCTTC. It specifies CASMTGGGGYGYTF.

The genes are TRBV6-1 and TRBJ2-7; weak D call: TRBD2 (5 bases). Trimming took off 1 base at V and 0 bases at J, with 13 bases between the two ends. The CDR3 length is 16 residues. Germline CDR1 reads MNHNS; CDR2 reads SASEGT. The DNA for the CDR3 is TGTGCCAGCAGTGAAGATGAGGCGGCGGGCTCCTACGAGCAGTACTTC. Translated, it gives CASSEDEAAGSYEQYF.

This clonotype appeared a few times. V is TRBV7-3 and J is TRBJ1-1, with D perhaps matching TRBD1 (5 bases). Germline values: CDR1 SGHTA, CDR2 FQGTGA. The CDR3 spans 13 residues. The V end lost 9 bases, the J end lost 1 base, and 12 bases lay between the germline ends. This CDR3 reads CASKGTTNTEAFF. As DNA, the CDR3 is TGTGCCAGTAAGGGGACTACGAACACTGAAGCTTTCTTT.

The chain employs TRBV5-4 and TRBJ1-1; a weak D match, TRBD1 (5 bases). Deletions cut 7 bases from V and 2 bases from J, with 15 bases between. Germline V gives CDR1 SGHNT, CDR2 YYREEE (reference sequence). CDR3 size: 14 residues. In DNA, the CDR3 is TGTGCCAGCGGAACGGCGGGGACTAACACTGAAGCTTTCTTT. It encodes CASGTAGTNTEAFF.

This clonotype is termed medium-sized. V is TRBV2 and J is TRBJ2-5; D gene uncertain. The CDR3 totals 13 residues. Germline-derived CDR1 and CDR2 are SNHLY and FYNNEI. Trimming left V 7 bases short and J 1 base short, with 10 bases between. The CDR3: CASMWRPQETQYF. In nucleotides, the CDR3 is TGTGCCAGCATGTGGCGGCCCCAAGAGACCCAGTACTTC.

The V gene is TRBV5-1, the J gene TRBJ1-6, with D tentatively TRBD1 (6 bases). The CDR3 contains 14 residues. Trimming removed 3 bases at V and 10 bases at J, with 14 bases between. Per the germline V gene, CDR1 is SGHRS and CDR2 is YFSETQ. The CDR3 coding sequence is TGCGCCAGCAGCTCTAAGACAGGTCCATCACCCCTCCACTTT. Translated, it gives CASSSKTGPSPLHF.

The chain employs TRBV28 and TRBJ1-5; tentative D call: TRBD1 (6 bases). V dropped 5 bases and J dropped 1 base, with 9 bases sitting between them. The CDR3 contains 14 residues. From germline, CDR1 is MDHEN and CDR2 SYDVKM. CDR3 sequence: CASSHGQSNQPQHF. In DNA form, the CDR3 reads TGTGCCAGCAGTCACGGACAGAGCAATCAGCCCCAGCATTTT.

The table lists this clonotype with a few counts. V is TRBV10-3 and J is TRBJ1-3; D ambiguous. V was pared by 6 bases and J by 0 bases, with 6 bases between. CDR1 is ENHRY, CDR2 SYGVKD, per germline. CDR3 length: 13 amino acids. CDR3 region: CAIRQPSGNTIYF. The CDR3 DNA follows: TGTGCCATCAGGCAGCCCTCTGGAAACACCATATATTTT.

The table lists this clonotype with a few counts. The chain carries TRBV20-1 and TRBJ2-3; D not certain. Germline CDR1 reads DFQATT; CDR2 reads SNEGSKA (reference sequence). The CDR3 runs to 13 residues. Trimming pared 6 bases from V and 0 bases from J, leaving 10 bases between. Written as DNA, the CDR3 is TGCAGTGCAGGCCCGCCGAGCACAGATACGCAGTATTTT. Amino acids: CSAGPPSTDTQYF.

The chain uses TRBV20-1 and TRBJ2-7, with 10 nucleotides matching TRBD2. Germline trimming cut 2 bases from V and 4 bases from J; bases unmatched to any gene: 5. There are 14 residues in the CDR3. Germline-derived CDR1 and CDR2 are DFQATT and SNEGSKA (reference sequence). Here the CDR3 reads CSARSGRGLYEQYF. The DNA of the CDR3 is TGCAGTGCTAGAAGCGGGAGGGGTTTGTACGAGCAGTACTTC.